In its sample, the clone carrying this T cell receptor (beta chain) was seen a few times. Measured with immunoSEQ multiplex PCR; TCRdb has only the in-frame clones, and not every one. The sample has about 22,000 clones, roughly 70% seen once. The sample comes from a study of pediatric ulcerative colitis. Turning to the study itself: Ulcerative colitis patients had pancolitis or left-sided colitis, with confirming histology.

One to two pinch biopsies were taken from the rectum during colonoscopy. CDR3 length equals 14 residues. V was pared by 2 bases and J by 0 bases, with 2 bases between. CDR1 is ENHRY, CDR2 SYGVKD, per germline. The TCR comes from a boy aged 5 to 17 with severe ulcerative colitis. The sequencing sample was made of gut tissue. This rearrangement joins TRBV10-3 to TRBJ1-6; D gene unclear. The DNA of the CDR3 is TGTGCCATCAGTGAGAGCTCCTATAATTCACCCCTCCACTTT. Protein sequence: CAISESSYNSPLHF.